The clone carrying this T cell receptor beta chain was recorded a few times. Its antigen is unidentified. The sample belongs to a study of cytotoxic CD8 clonotypes in ibrutinib-treated CLL. At the level of the study: Of a cohort that held some twelve relapsed/refractory and under 16 treatment-naive patients, around 18 were IGHV unmutated. Partial responders around 24, complete 2; about twelve progressed and some 15 stayed in remission by median roughly 70 months.

The length of the CDR3 is 17 residues. Trimming cost V 1 base and J 0 bases, with 15 bases left between them. Germline lookup yields CDR1 MGHRA and CDR2 YSYEKL. The repertoire was sequenced with immunoSEQ multiplex PCR; TCRdb's copy has only in-frame clones and lacks some. There are approximately 350,000 clones in the sample; over 60% occur only once, and roughly 6% lies in the top ten. Findings and caveats of the study: Age-matched healthy donor levels were exceeded by baseline clonality, which tracked circulating CD8+ T-cell counts.

The TCR beta libraries used 2 to 2.5 micrograms of genomic DNA that came from cryopreserved PBMCs. The specimen was PBMCs, collected after 36 months of ibrutinib treatment. The chain joins TRBV4-1 to TRBJ1-2; no firm D call. This sequence originates from a human donor with chronic lymphocytic leukemia. CDR3: CASSQVHDTTANYGYTF. CDR3 bases: TGCGCCAGCAGCCAAGTACACGACACTACAGCTAACTATGGCTACACCTTC.